The clone carrying this T cell receptor beta chain was counted a single time. This entry comes from a study of blood T cell repertoires in COVID-19. Germline CDR1 reads SGDLS; CDR2 reads YYNGEE. J was trimmed by 6 bases and V by 3 bases; bases with no gene match: 7. The CDR3 spans 15 residues. TCRdb's copy holds only in-frame clones and misses some; the assay was immunoSEQ multiplex PCR. The sample yields some 180,000 clones, roughly 84% seen once. Sequenced input: peripheral blood. The receptor was isolated from a woman in her thirties or forties with COVID-19, enrolled during active disease. This chain connects TRBV9 to TRBJ1-4; 8 bases line up with TRBD1. The CDR3 DNA reads TGTGCCAGCAGCGGTGCGGGACAGGTCGATGAAAAACTGTTTTTT. This encodes CASSGAGQVDEKLFF.